The source of this T cell receptor (beta chain) is a study of blood T cells in healthy people across ages. PCR was performed a second time for about 6 to 12 cycles using a sample-barcoded 5' primer and a J-beta primer mix. In TCRdb, the 5' RACE reads were re-called with MiXCR into one record per CDR3 protein. The sample contains some 780,000 distinct CDR3 sequences, roughly three fifths of which appear only once. CDR1 and CDR2 from the germline V gene are SNHLY and FYNNEI. The CDR3 length is 15 residues. The V and J ends lost 3 bases and 2 bases respectively, with 14 bases between them. The sequenced sample consisted of blood. The receptor's source is a man aged 35 to 55 in good health. This sequence joins TRBV2 and TRBJ2-7; D might be TRBD1 (5 bases). The CDR3 DNA reads TGTGCCAGCAGTGAGGGGCCACGAGAAACCTACGAGCAGTACTTC. Protein sequence: CASSEGPRETYEQYF.